This T cell receptor beta chain came from a study of blood T cell repertoires in COVID-19. Turning to the study itself: Acute and convalescent COVID-19 specimens originated in the United States, Italy and Spain. The analysed material was cDNA or gDNA that came from T cells, B-cell-depleted T cells, or PBMCs.

Authors' processing steps: Estimates of nucleated cell counts were drawn from the amplification of reference gene primers. TCRdb's copy holds only in-frame clones and misses some; the assay was immunoSEQ multiplex PCR. The V and J calls and clone size were taken over from that table, and D and trimming were inferred from the DNA. This repertoire shows some 100,000 clones, roughly 91% found once; its top ten account for about 18%. Germline CDR1 and CDR2: SGHRS and YFSETQ. This CDR3 contains 17 residues. The V and J ends lost 4 bases and 0 bases respectively, with 16 bases between them. Input material: peripheral blood. The TCR was taken from a human donor with acute or convalescent COVID-19. The donor label of this sample is uncertain. The J gene is TRBJ2-2, the V gene TRBV5-1; D might be TRBD1 (6 bases). CDR3 sequence (DNA): TGCGCCAGCAGCCCTCTCGACAGGAGTCCGAACACCGGGGAGCTGTTTTTT. Protein product: CASSPLDRSPNTGELFF.